Listed here are 4 T cell receptor beta chains from one sample, sequenced in a study of T cells in Graves' hyperthyroidism and ophthalmopathy. Researchers took RNA transcripts and amplified the TCR beta CDR3 regions from them. A set of HTBI primers served as the primers for a first-round RT-PCR of the TCR CDR3. TCRdb re-called the multiplex PCR reads through MiXCR, storing one row per CDR3 protein. Of 300,000 to 350,000 distinct CDR3 sequences listed, roughly a fifth were seen once; the top ten hold around half. Sequenced material: blood. Receptor source: a woman aged 50 to 60 with Graves' hyperthyroidism.

This clonotype was seen only a few times. The rearrangement links TRBV20-1 to TRBJ2-5; D is uncertain. The CDR3 length is 12 residues. The V gene's germline CDR1 is DFQATT and CDR2 SNEGSKA (reference sequence). The V end was cut by 3 bases, the J end by 5 bases, with 10 bases between. CDR3 sequence reads: CSASLGGETQYF. DNA of the CDR3: TGCAGTGCTAGTTTAGGTGGCGAGACCCAGTACTTC.

This clonotype has ten or more counts. V is TRBV27 and J is TRBJ1-1; the D is unclear. The CDR3 totals 14 residues. The V and J ends lost 4 bases and 3 bases respectively, with 12 bases between them. The V gene's germline CDR1 is MNHEY and CDR2 SMNVEV (reference sequence). The CDR3 spells CASSSDLRDTEAFF. The DNA of the CDR3 is TGTGCCAGCAGTTCGGACTTGCGCGACACTGAAGCTTTCTTT.

In nucleotides, the CDR3 is TGTGCCACCAGTGATTCGCAAAGGGGGCATTGCACAGATACGCAGTATTTT. Amino acids: CATSDSQRGHCTDTQYF. The rearrangement links TRBV24-1 to TRBJ2-3; 7 bases align to TRBD1. The CDR3 is made up of 17 amino acids. V lost 2 bases to trimming and J lost 1 base; unmatched junction nucleotides: 8. CDR1 is KGHDR and CDR2 is SFDVKD in the germline V gene.

This clonotype came up many times. The chain couples TRBV5-5 to TRBJ2-3, with D possibly TRBD1 on 5 matching bases. This CDR3 spans 14 amino acids. V was clipped by 2 bases and J by 6 bases, with 13 bases between them. Germline V gene data show CDR1 as SGHKS and CDR2 as YYEKEE (reference sequence). CDR3 residues: CASSLIPRADTQYF. CDR3 sequence (DNA): TGTGCCAGCAGCTTAATTCCCAGGGCGGATACGCAGTATTTT.